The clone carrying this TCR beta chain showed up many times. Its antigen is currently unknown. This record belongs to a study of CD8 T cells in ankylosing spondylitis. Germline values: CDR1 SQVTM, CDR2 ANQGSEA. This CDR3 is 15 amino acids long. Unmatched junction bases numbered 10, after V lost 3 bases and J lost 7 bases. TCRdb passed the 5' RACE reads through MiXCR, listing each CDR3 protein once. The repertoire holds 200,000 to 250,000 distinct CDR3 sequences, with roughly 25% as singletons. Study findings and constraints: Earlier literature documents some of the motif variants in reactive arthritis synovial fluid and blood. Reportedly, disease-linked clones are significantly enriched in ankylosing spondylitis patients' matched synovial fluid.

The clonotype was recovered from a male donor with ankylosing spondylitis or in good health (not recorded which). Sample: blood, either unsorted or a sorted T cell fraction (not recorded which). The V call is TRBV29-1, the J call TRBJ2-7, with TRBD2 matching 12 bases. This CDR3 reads CSVDTRTSGIGEQYF. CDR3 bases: TGCAGCGTTGACACACGGACTAGCGGGATTGGGGAGCAGTACTTC.